Listed here is a single T cell receptor (beta chain). This entry is derived from a study of T cell responses to AZD1222 COVID-19 vaccine. Measured with immunoSEQ multiplex PCR; TCRdb has only the in-frame clones, and not every one. Of around 150,000 clones listed, 88% are singletons. The ends lost 3 bases at V and 2 bases at J; junction bases unmatched: 4. From germline, CDR1 is SGDLS and CDR2 YYNGEE. The length of the CDR3 is 14 residues. This chain joins TRBV9 and TRBJ2-7; 8 bases are a match to TRBD1. Sequenced material: peripheral blood, taken on day 0 of AZD1222 vaccination. This clonotype was obtained from an adult in good health. The CDR3 spells CASSATGEPYEQYF. For the CDR3, the DNA is TGTGCCAGCAGCGCGACAGGGGAACCCTACGAGCAGTACTTC.